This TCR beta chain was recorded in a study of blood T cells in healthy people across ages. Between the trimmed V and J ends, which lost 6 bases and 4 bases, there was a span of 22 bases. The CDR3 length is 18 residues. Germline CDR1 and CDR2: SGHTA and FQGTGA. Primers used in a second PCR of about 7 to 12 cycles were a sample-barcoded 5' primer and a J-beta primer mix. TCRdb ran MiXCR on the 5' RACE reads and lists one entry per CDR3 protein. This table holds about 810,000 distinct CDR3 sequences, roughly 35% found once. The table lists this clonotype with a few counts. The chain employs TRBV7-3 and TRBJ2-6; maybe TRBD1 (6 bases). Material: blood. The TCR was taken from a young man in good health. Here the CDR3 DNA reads TGTGCCAGCAGTTCACAGGGTCGGAGGCTTTCCGGGGCCAACGTCCTGACTTTC. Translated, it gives CASSSQGRRLSGANVLTF.